Listed below are T cell receptor beta chains from one sample, sequenced in a study of synovial regulatory T cells in juvenile arthritis. The method was immunoSEQ multiplex PCR; TCRdb's version includes in-frame clones alone and lacks a portion of them. The table lists more than 8,000 clones. Sample: Treg cells from blood. These receptors were taken from a donor aged 2 to 35 with juvenile idiopathic arthritis. CDR3s include the opening cysteine and the closing phenylalanine or tryptophan. A clone size is listed for some rows: how often the clone was seen (once, few, many), or a class if it is expanded.

clone size: -
V gene: TRBV29-1
J gene: TRBJ1-3
CDR3 protein: CSVVGGLTSSGNTIYF

clone size: -
V gene: TRBV4-1
J gene: TRBJ1-6
CDR3 protein: CASGGQGGRSPLHF

clone size: -
V gene: TRBV10-3
J gene: TRBJ2-2
CDR3 protein: CAISAGEGPPTGELFF

clone size: -
V gene: TRBV7-6
J gene: TRBJ2-7
CDR3 protein: CASSLWENSYEQYF

clone size: -
V gene: TRBV5-6
J gene: TRBJ1-6
CDR3 protein: CASSLGRLTKGSPLHF

clone size: -
V gene: TRBV6-5
J gene: TRBJ2-1
CDR3 protein: CASHSRSSYNEQFF

clone size: -
V gene: TRBV4-2
J gene: TRBJ1-3
CDR3 protein: CASSQGGAGNTIYF

clone size: -
V gene: TRBV18
J gene: TRBJ2-5
CDR3 protein: CASSPIFAWGEQETQYF

clone size: -
V gene: TRBV7-9
J gene: TRBJ1-6
CDR3 protein: CASSSRDRGSDNSPLHF

clone size: -
V gene: TRBV29-1
J gene: TRBJ2-4
CDR3 protein: CSVVVNIQYF

clone size: -
V gene: TRBV18
J gene: TRBJ1-2
CDR3 protein: CASSTGQDGYTF

clone size: -
V gene: TRBV15
J gene: TRBJ1-5
CDR3 protein: CATSSTLRGNQPQHF

clone size: -
V gene: TRBV18
J gene: TRBJ2-3
CDR3 protein: CASSPFTGGLPDTQYF

clone size: -
V gene: TRBV5-4
J gene: TRBJ2-3
CDR3 protein: CASSGGVGTDTQYF

clone size: -
V gene: TRBV5-4
J gene: TRBJ1-1
CDR3 protein: CASSPTRGQGDTEAFF

clone size: -
V gene: TRBV6-1
J gene: TRBJ2-3
CDR3 protein: CASKRDTDTQYF

clone size: -
V gene: TRBV18
J gene: TRBJ2-7
CDR3 protein: CASSPDGFVEQYF

clone size: -
V gene: TRBV6-1
J gene: TRBJ2-7
CDR3 protein: CASRSSYEQYF

clone size: -
V gene: TRBV21-1
J gene: TRBJ1-1
CDR3 protein: CASSKDREATEAFF

clone size: -
V gene: TRBV5-4
J gene: TRBJ1-2
CDR3 protein: CASSPRPGTGSYGYTF

clone size: -
V gene: TRBV19
J gene: TRBJ1-2
CDR3 protein: CASSTRSSGWLANYGYTF

clone size: -
V gene: TRBV19
J gene: TRBJ2-1
CDR3 protein: CASKRSGAFHEQFF

clone size: -
V gene: TRBV5-6
J gene: TRBJ1-2
CDR3 protein: CASSSGQGYGYTF

clone size: -
V gene: TRBV5-4
J gene: TRBJ2-1
CDR3 protein: CASSSRTSGDYNEQFF

clone size: -
V gene: TRBV6-5
J gene: TRBJ1-4
CDR3 protein: CASTQRRNEKLFF

clone size: -
V gene: TRBV7-9
J gene: TRBJ1-2
CDR3 protein: CASRLIQGNYGYTF

clone size: -
V gene: TRBV2
J gene: TRBJ1-3
CDR3 protein: CASSEDRGLSTIYF

clone size: -
V gene: TRBV27
J gene: TRBJ1-3
CDR3 protein: CASSPGQTSGNTIYF

clone size: -
V gene: TRBV10-2
J gene: TRBJ1-2
CDR3 protein: CASSEYRVAGYTF

clone size: -
V gene: TRBV19
J gene: TRBJ1-1
CDR3 protein: CASSIGGVVTEAFF

clone size: -
V gene: TRBV18
J gene: TRBJ2-7
CDR3 protein: CASSPPSGAVYEQYF

clone size: -
V gene: TRBV10-3
J gene: TRBJ1-6
CDR3 protein: CAISGQGNSPLHF

clone size: -
V gene: TRBV19
J gene: TRBJ1-1
CDR3 protein: CASSLFSRDTEAFF

clone size: -
V gene: TRBV19
J gene: TRBJ1-2
CDR3 protein: CASSTGVDSTSYGYTF

clone size: -
V gene: TRBV21-1
J gene: TRBJ1-5
CDR3 protein: CASSATPSIQPQHF

clone size: -
V gene: TRBV7-2
J gene: TRBJ2-7
CDR3 protein: CASSSDSLISSYEQYF

clone size: -
V gene: TRBV19
J gene: TRBJ2-7
CDR3 protein: CASVPGRYF

clone size: -
V gene: TRBV10-3
J gene: TRBJ1-2
CDR3 protein: CAIIVPPYGYTF

clone size: -
V gene: TRBV19
J gene: TRBJ1-1
CDR3 protein: CASSRGDRAFILEAFF

clone size: -
V gene: TRBV19
J gene: TRBJ2-3
CDR3 protein: CASSLRGQGKDTQYF

clone size: -
V gene: TRBV5-1
J gene: TRBJ2-7
CDR3 protein: CASSTGPYEQYF

clone size: -
V gene: TRBV4-3
J gene: TRBJ1-6
CDR3 protein: CASSQDLEHSPLHF

clone size: -
V gene: TRBV11-3
J gene: TRBJ1-4
CDR3 protein: CASSSGGTGGTNEKLFF

clone size: -
V gene: TRBV6-6
J gene: TRBJ1-6
CDR3 protein: CASSQAGVISPLHF

clone size: -
V gene: TRBV4-2
J gene: TRBJ1-5
CDR3 protein: CASSQVGYSNQPQHF

clone size: -
V gene: TRBV5-5
J gene: TRBJ1-4
CDR3 protein: CASSLNQGNEKLFF

clone size: medium-sized
V gene: TRBV4-1
J gene: TRBJ2-2
CDR3 protein: CASSRTGTGELFF